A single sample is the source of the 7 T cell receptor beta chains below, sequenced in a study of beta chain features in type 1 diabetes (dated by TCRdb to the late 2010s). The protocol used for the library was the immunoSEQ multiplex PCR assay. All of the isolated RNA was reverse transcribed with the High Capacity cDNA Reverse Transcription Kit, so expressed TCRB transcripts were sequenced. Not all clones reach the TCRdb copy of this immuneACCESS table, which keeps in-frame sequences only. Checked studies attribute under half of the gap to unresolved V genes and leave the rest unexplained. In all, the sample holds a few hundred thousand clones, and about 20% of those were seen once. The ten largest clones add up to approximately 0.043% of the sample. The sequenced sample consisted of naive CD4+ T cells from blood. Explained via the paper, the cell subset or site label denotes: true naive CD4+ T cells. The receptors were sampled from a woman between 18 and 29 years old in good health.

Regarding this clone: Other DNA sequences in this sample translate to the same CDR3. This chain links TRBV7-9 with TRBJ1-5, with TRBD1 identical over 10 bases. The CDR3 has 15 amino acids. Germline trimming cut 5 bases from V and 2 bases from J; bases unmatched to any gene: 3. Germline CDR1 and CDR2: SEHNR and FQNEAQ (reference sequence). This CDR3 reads CASSPGTGGNQPQHF. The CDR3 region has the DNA TGTGCCAGCAGCCCCGGGACAGGGGGCAATCAGCCCCAGCATTTT. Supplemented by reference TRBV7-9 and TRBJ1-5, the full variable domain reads DTGVSQNPRHKITKRGQNVTFRCDPISEHNRLYWYRQTLGQGPEFLTYFQNEAQLEKSRLLSDRFSAERPKGSFSTLEIQRTEQGDSAMYLCASSPGTGGNQPQHFGDGTRLSIL.

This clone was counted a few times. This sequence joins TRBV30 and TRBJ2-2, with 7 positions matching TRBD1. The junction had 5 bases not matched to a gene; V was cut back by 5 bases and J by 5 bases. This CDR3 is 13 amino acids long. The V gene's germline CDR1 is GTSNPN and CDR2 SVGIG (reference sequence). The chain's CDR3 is CAWGHRGTGELFF. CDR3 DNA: TGTGCCTGGGGACACAGGGGAACCGGGGAGCTGTTTTTT.

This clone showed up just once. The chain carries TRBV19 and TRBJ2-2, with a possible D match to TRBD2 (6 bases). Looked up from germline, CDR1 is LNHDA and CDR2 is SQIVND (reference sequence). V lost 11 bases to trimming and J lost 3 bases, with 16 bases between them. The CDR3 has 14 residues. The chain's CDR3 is CASHRGLDTGELFF. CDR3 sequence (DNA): TGTGCCTCCCACCGGGGACTGGACACCGGGGAGCTGTTTTTT.

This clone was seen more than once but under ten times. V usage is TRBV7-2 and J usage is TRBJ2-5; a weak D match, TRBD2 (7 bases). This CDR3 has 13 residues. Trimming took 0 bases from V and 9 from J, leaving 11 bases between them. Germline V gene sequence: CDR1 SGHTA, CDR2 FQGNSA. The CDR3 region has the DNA TGTGCCAGCAGCTTAGCGGGAGGGGGAGCCCAGTACTTC. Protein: CASSLAGGGAQYF.

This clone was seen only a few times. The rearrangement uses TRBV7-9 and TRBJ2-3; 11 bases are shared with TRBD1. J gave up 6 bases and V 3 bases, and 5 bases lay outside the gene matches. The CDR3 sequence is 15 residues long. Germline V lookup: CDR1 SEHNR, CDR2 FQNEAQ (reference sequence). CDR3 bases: TGTGCCAGCAGCTTCGGACAGGGGGCTATCGATACGCAGTATTTT. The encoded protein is CASSFGQGAIDTQYF.

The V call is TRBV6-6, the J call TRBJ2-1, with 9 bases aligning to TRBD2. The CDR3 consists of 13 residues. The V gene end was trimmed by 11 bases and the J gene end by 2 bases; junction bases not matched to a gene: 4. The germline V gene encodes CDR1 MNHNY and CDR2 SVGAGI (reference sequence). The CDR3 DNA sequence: TGTGCCGCTAGGACTAGCGCCTACAATGAGCAGTTCTTC. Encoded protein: CAARTSAYNEQFF.

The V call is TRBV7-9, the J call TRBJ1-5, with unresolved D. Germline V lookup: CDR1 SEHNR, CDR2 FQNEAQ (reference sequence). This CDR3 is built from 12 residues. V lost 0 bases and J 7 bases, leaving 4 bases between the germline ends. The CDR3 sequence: CASSLAEQPQHF. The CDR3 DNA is TGTGCCAGCAGCTTAGCGGAGCAGCCCCAGCATTTT.